This record covers a single TCR beta chain. The data are from a study of brain T cells in children with intractable seizures. The protocol was immunoSEQ multiplex PCR, while the TCRdb copy is restricted to in-frame clones and leaves out a portion. The profile shows more than 40,000 clones, 80% to 95% of them singletons. The CDR3 loop spans 14 amino acids. Germline lookup yields CDR1 SGHAT and CDR2 FQNNGV. With 5 bases clipped from V and 5 bases from J, the junction kept 6 bases outside the gene matches. Sequencing was limited to surgery cases with top T cell transcript signatures in brain tissue. The sample here was peripheral blood, taken at surgery. The rearrangement uses TRBV11-2 and TRBJ1-2; TRBD1 matches at 9 bases. This receptor was obtained from a girl aged 2-9 years with tuberous sclerosis and intractable seizures. CDR3 DNA: TGTGCCAGCAGCGGGCGGACAGGGGTGTATGGCTACACCTTC. Its protein is CASSGRTGVYGYTF.